The entry below describes one TCR beta chain. The data stem from a study of OX40 agonist ivuxolimab in advanced cancers. On the study more broadly: Patients with hepatocellular carcinoma, melanoma, renal cell or head and neck cancer made up the dose-escalation patients.

Assay: immunoSEQ multiplex PCR; the TCRdb copy retains only in-frame clones and omits some. Counted here are tens of thousands of clones, around 93% occurring once; the ten biggest clones make up roughly 1.9%. V was clipped by 3 bases and J by 5 bases; unmatched bases: 5. The germline V gene encodes CDR1 SEHNR and CDR2 FQNEAQ (reference sequence). The CDR3 runs 16 residues. The chain is built from TRBV7-9 and TRBJ2-5; 14 bases align to TRBD2. This TCR came from an adult with an advanced solid tumor such as melanoma, head and neck, liver or kidney cancer. The source material was CD4+ or CD8+ T cells sorted from blood, sampled in a trial of the OX40 agonist ivuxolimab. This CDR3 is CASSFLTSGRGETQYF. The CDR3 nucleotides are TGTGCCAGCAGCTTTTTGACTAGCGGGAGGGGCGAGACCCAGTACTTC.